This T cell receptor (beta chain) was captured in a study of early T cells in non-severe SARS-CoV-2 infection. This clonotype was counted a few times. Unique molecular identifiers were attached to individual cDNA molecules. TCRdb used MiXCR to reprocess the 5' RACE reads, holding one entry per CDR3 protein. The sample carries 50,000 to 55,000 distinct CDR3 sequences, about 9.1% recorded once. Sequencing was done on a sample of whole blood. The source of this sequence is an adult who was a healthcare worker with PCR-confirmed SARS-CoV-2 infection or an uninfected control (not recorded which).

CDR3 nucleotides: TGTGCCAGCAGCTCCGACAGGGGGAAAACAGATACGCAGTATTTT. It encodes CASSSDRGKTDTQYF. The V call is TRBV11-3, the J call TRBJ2-3, with 9 positions matching TRBD1. The J segment lost 3 bases and the V segment lost 4 bases, leaving 5 bases of the junction unmatched. This CDR3 has 15 residues. Germline CDR1 and CDR2: SGHNT and YENEEA.